This entry lists 20 T cell receptor beta chains sequenced from one sample in a study of CD8 T cells in Susac syndrome. Reverse transcription of about 0.5 to 1 ug RNA was carried out with random hexamers. TCRdb processed the immunoSEQ multiplex PCR reads anew with MiXCR; each CDR3 protein has one entry. In the table there are 150,000 to 200,000 distinct CDR3 sequences, roughly 95% of which are singletons. What was sequenced was CD4+ T cells from PBMCs. These receptors originate from a human donor with Susac syndrome.

This chain connects TRBV3-1 to TRBJ1-1, with a possible D match to TRBD1 (5 bases). CDR3 length: 14 amino acids. V shed 2 bases and J shed 1 base, with 8 bases lying between them. Germline V gives CDR1 LGHDT, CDR2 YNNKEL (reference sequence). The CDR3 bases are TGTGCCAGCAGCCAAAGGGGAACGAACACTGAAGCTTTCTTT. This gives the protein CASSQRGTNTEAFF.

The chain carries TRBV7-2 and TRBJ2-6; no firm D call. The germline V gene encodes CDR1 SGHTA and CDR2 FQGNSA. The CDR3 is 18 residues long. The V and J ends lost 4 bases and 0 bases respectively, with 16 bases between them. The CDR3 loop reads CASSSGLWHHSGANVLTF. The DNA of the CDR3 is TGTGCCAGCAGCTCCGGTCTGTGGCACCACTCTGGGGCCAACGTCCTGACTTTC.

V is TRBV4-3 and J is TRBJ2-4; possible D gene TRBD2, 6 bases. The germline CDR1 and CDR2 sequences are LGHNA and YSLEER. This CDR3 region has 15 residues. Between the trimmed V and J ends, which lost 0 bases and 6 bases, there was a span of 12 bases. CDR3 amino acids: CASSQEDVGGNIQYF. The CDR3 region has the DNA TGCGCCAGCAGCCAAGAAGACGTGGGGGGAAACATTCAGTACTTC.

This chain connects TRBV24-1 to TRBJ1-2, with no clear D. The germline V and J ends were trimmed by 3 bases and 5 bases, with 3 bases remaining between them. In germline, CDR1 is KGHDR, CDR2 SFDVKD. This CDR3 has 11 amino acids. The CDR3 region has the DNA TGTGCCACCAGTGATGTTTATGGCTACACCTTC. This translates into CATSDVYGYTF.

The chain's CDR3 is CATSRDRAGDYGYTF. Here the CDR3 DNA reads TGTGCCACCAGCAGAGATCGGGCAGGAGACTATGGCTACACCTTC. V is TRBV15 and J is TRBJ1-2; D gene uncertain. V was cut by 0 bases and J by 3 bases, with 11 bases left in between. CDR1 and CDR2 (germline): LNHNV, YYDKDF (reference sequence). The length of the CDR3 is 15 residues.

The V gene is TRBV5-6, the J gene TRBJ1-2, with 7 bases that match TRBD1. CDR1 and CDR2 from the germline V gene are SGHDT and YYEEEE. The length of the CDR3 is 14 residues. V was pared by 5 bases and J by 8 bases, with 12 bases of the junction left unmatched. For the CDR3, the DNA is TGTGCCAGCAGACGTGGGACAGCCCTAGAGGGCTACACCTTC. This gives the protein CASRRGTALEGYTF.

The chain is built from TRBV15 and TRBJ1-1, with unresolved D. This CDR3 has 13 residues. CDR1 and CDR2 (germline): LNHNV, YYDKDF (reference sequence). Trimming removed 5 bases at V and 11 bases at J, with 18 bases between. This chain's CDR3 is CATSAAGNSGAFF. DNA of the CDR3: TGTGCCACCAGCGCAGCGGGTAATTCTGGGGCTTTCTTT.

The V call is TRBV9, the J call TRBJ2-5, with TRBD1 matching 9 bases. V gave up 3 bases and J gave up 7 bases; unmatched junction bases: 10. The germline gives CDR1 SGDLS, CDR2 YYNGEE. The CDR3 loop spans 15 amino acids. CDR3 sequence: CASSGTGTGLATQYF. CDR3 in DNA: TGTGCCAGCAGCGGCACTGGGACAGGGCTTGCGACCCAGTACTTC. Complete variable domain (other parts from reference TRBV9 and TRBJ2-5): DSGVTQTPKHLITATGQRVTLRCSPRSGDLSVYWYQQSLDQGLQFLIQYYNGEERAKGNILERFSAQQFPDLHSELNLSSLELGDSALYFCASSGTGTGLATQYFGPGTRLLVL.

The genes are TRBV3-1 and TRBJ2-1; 13 positions match TRBD2. The CDR3 has 18 residues. Trimming removed 3 bases from V and 3 bases from J; junction bases left unmatched: 8. Germline V gene data show CDR1 as LGHDT and CDR2 as YNNKEL (reference sequence). CDR3 sequence (DNA): TGTGCCAGCAGCCAGGTCGGACTAGCGGGGGCCGGCTACAATGAGCAGTTCTTC. Amino acid sequence: CASSQVGLAGAGYNEQFF.

The V gene is TRBV20-1, the J gene TRBJ1-1, with a tentative D call TRBD1 (5 bases). CDR3 size: 13 residues. Germline V CDR1 and CDR2: DFQATT, SNEGSKA (reference sequence). The germline V and J ends were trimmed by 6 bases and 7 bases, with 18 bases remaining between them. The CDR3 loop is CSASGPGVSEAFF. In DNA, the CDR3 is TGCAGTGCATCGGGACCCGGGGTCAGTGAAGCTTTCTTT.

The chain is built from TRBV20-1 and TRBJ2-1; weak D call: TRBD2 (5 bases). Germline V CDR1 and CDR2: DFQATT, SNEGSKA (reference sequence). The V gene lost 6 bases and the J gene lost 5 bases, with 17 bases spanning the gap. This CDR3 region has 14 residues. DNA of the CDR3: TGCAGTGCCCAAAGCCCCCGGGGTAACAATGAGCAGTTCTTC. Protein product: CSAQSPRGNNEQFF.

The rearrangement uses TRBV11-2 and TRBJ2-1; 10 bases align to TRBD1. Germline V gene lookup returns CDR1 SGHAT and CDR2 FQNNGV. The CDR3 is 14 amino acids. V trimming: 5 bases; J trimming: 15 bases; junction bases outside the gene matches: 13. Here the CDR3 DNA reads TGTGCCAGCAGCGTAGGGACCCGGACAGGGGGTATGTTCTTC. This codes for CASSVGTRTGGMFF.

DNA of the CDR3: TGTGCCAGCTCACTCGAAGAGGGACGCGAGCAGTACTTC. This encodes CASSLEEGREQYF. The chain combines TRBV18 with TRBJ2-7; D possibly uses TRBD1 or TRBD2 (5 bases each). This CDR3 is 13 amino acids long. The germline V gene has CDR1 KGHSH and CDR2 LQKENI. V was shortened by 4 bases and J by 6 bases, with 13 bases between the two germline ends.

The rearrangement uses TRBV6-2 or TRBV6-3 and TRBJ2-1; 8 bases line up with TRBD2. J gave up 4 bases and V 2 bases, and 10 bases lay outside the gene matches. The CDR3 runs to 17 residues. CDR1 and CDR2 from the germline V gene are MNHEY and SVGEGT. The CDR3 region is CASSYGGRRVVYNEQFF. The DNA of the CDR3 is TGTGCCAGCAGTTACGGCGGGAGGAGAGTCGTGTACAATGAGCAGTTCTTC.

This chain links TRBV29-1 with TRBJ1-3; D ambiguous. CDR3 length equals 11 residues. Germline V gene data show CDR1 as SQVTM and CDR2 as ANQGSEA. Between the trimmed V and J ends, which lost 7 bases and 4 bases, there was a span of 8 bases. Here the CDR3 reads CSGDWGNTIYF. CDR3 DNA: TGCAGCGGTGATTGGGGAAACACCATATATTTT.

The rearrangement uses TRBV5-4 and TRBJ2-1; D call uncertain. Trimming took 0 bases from V and 4 from J, leaving 17 bases between them. The germline CDR1 and CDR2 sequences are SGHNT and YYREEE (reference sequence). This CDR3 contains 17 residues. The CDR3, as DNA: TGTGCCAGCAGCTTGGAGTTAGCTAGTAAGGATTACAATGAGCAGTTCTTC. Translated: CASSLELASKDYNEQFF.

In this sample, this clonotype turned up once. The chain employs TRBV4-2 and TRBJ2-7, with TRBD2 matching over 10 bases. V shed 0 bases, J shed 4 bases, and the junction held 6 bases outside the gene matches. The germline V gene has CDR1 LGHNA and CDR2 YNFKEQ. This CDR3 has 16 residues. CDR3 nucleotides: TGTGCCAGCAGCCAAGATGTAAGGACTAGCGGATACGAGCAGTACTTC. Its translation is CASSQDVRTSGYEQYF.

The rearrangement links TRBV6-4 to TRBJ1-1; tentative D call: TRBD1 (6 bases). Germline-derived CDR1 and CDR2 are MRHNA and SNTAGT. There are 13 residues in the CDR3. Trimming removed 3 bases at V and 5 bases at J, with 10 bases between. CDR3 coding DNA: TGTGCCAGCAGTGAGAAAGGGGGAACTGAAGCTTTCTTT. Encoded protein: CASSEKGGTEAFF.

The chain recombines TRBV5-6 with TRBJ2-5; 11 nucleotides align to TRBD2. CDR1 SGHDT and CDR2 YYEEEE come from the germline V gene. The V gene end was trimmed by 0 bases and the J gene end by 4 bases; junction bases not matched to a gene: 8. This CDR3 comprises 17 residues. CDR3 protein: CASSLVISGGAGETQYF. The CDR3 DNA reads as TGTGCCAGCAGCTTGGTTATTAGCGGGGGGGCTGGAGAGACCCAGTACTTC. Drawing the rest from reference TRBV5-6 and TRBJ2-5, the complete variable domain is DAGVTQSPTHLIKTRGQQVTLRCSPKSGHDTVSWYQQALGQGPQFIFQYYEEEERQRGNFPDRFSGHQFPNYSSELNVNALLLGDSALYLCASSLVISGGAGETQYFGPGTRLLVL.

This chain links TRBV27 with TRBJ1-5, with unresolved D. Germline lookup yields CDR1 MNHEY and CDR2 SMNVEV (reference sequence). The CDR3 length is 15 residues. The V and J ends lost 5 bases and 3 bases respectively, with 14 bases between them. CDR3 sequence: CASSDTPEINQPQHF. CDR3 sequence (DNA): TGTGCCAGCAGTGACACCCCAGAGATCAATCAGCCCCAGCATTTT.